The clone carrying this T cell receptor (beta chain) was counted a single time. Its antigen is not known. The data stem from a study of STAT5B mutations in CD4+ large granular lymphocyte leukemia. General observations from the study: Patient CD4-sorted repertoires looked more clonal than healthy CD4+ repertoires, even without putative leukemic clones.

In the original analysis: The detection floor for productive clonotype frequency was 2.59 x 10-5. Clones were read by immunoSEQ multiplex PCR, and TCRdb kept only the in-frame ones, dropping some. From that table come the V and J calls and clone size; the DNA was used to work out D and trimming. The sample lists under 40,000 clones, roughly 70% occurring once. Germline V CDR1 and CDR2: SGHNT, YYREEE (reference sequence). The V end lost 0 bases, the J end lost 5 bases, and 6 bases lay between the germline ends. This CDR3 is 13 amino acids long. The sequencing input was CD4+ T cells from blood buffy coats. This TCR was sampled from a human donor in good health. The chain couples TRBV5-4 to TRBJ2-1; D gene uncertain. The CDR3 protein is CASSLGLDNEQFF. For the CDR3, the DNA is TGTGCCAGCAGCTTGGGCCTCGACAATGAGCAGTTCTTC.